The entry below describes one TCR beta chain. This record comes from a study of control samples from healthy donors and cancer patients. The data were produced by immunoSEQ multiplex PCR, yet TCRdb's version contains in-frame clones alone and is incomplete. The sample lists around 120,000 clones; over 75% were seen once. The specimen sequenced was PBMCs. The receptor's source is a woman between 50 and 59 years old with colorectal cancer.

The CDR3 reads CSASGTYEQFF. DNA for the CDR3: TGCAGTGCTTCGGGGACGTATGAGCAGTTCTTC. The rearrangement uses TRBV20-1 and TRBJ2-1; D may be TRBD1 or TRBD2 (5 bases each). The CDR3 is made up of 11 amino acids. The germline CDR1 and CDR2 sequences are DFQATT and SNEGSKA (reference sequence). Trimming stripped 5 bases from V and 8 bases from J, with 10 bases between.